The 19 T cell receptor beta chains reported below all come from one sample, sequenced in a study of blood T cell repertoires in COVID-19. The repertoire was sequenced with immunoSEQ multiplex PCR; TCRdb's copy has only in-frame clones and lacks some. The sample lists fewer than 110,000 clones, about 87% occurring once. The sample comprised peripheral blood. Receptors were obtained from a man aged 50 to 60 with active or convalescent COVID-19.

CDR3 nucleotide sequence: TGTGCCAGCAGCTTGATAGACAATGAGCAGTTCTTC. Translating gives CASSLIDNEQFF. This chain joins TRBV5-5 and TRBJ2-1; no clear D. This CDR3 spans 12 amino acids. CDR1 SGHKS and CDR2 YYEKEE come from the germline V gene (reference sequence). Trimming shortened V by 1 base and J by 5 bases, and 4 bases separated the two germline ends.

The chain recombines TRBV21-1 with TRBJ2-3; TRBD1, as called in the table, went unchecked against the DNA. TRBV21-1 is a pseudogene locus. The CDR3 consists of 16 residues. The CDR3 loop reads CASSKVGRESTDTQYF. The CDR3 DNA follows: TGTGCCAGCAGCAAAGTAGGCAGGGAAAGCACAGATACGCAGTATTTT.

The chain employs TRBV6-1 and TRBJ2-7; a possible D gene is TRBD2 (6 bases). The CDR3 sequence is 16 residues long. Germline CDR1 MNHNS, CDR2 SASEGT. Trimming took off 3 bases at V and 4 bases at J, with 19 bases between the two ends. CDR3 in amino acids: CASSDLTDGGGYEQYF. In DNA form, the CDR3 reads TGTGCCAGCAGTGACCTAACGGACGGAGGAGGGTACGAGCAGTACTTC.

The V gene is TRBV27, the J gene TRBJ1-5, with D uncertain. This CDR3 is 16 amino acids long. Germline assignment: CDR1 MNHEY and CDR2 SMNVEV (reference sequence). V lost 3 bases and J 5 bases, leaving 17 bases between the germline ends. The CDR3 sequence: CASSFGPSGTDQPQHF. The CDR3 nucleotides are TGTGCCAGCAGTTTCGGACCCTCGGGAACGGATCAGCCCCAGCATTTT.

The chain uses TRBV6-2 or TRBV6-3 and TRBJ2-1, with D possibly TRBD2 on 6 matching bases. V lost 5 bases and J lost 6, with 14 bases in between. Germline values: CDR1 MNHEY, CDR2 SVGEGT. The CDR3 is 14 residues long. CDR3 sequence (DNA): TGTGCCAGCAGTCGCCGGGACTTACTCAATGAGCAGTTCTTC. Protein sequence: CASSRRDLLNEQFF.

The chain is built from TRBV18 and TRBJ2-7, with a weak D call TRBD2 (6 bases). CDR1 and CDR2 from the germline V gene are KGHSH and LQKENI. The CDR3 has 13 amino acids. Trimming shortened V by 6 bases and J by 4 bases, and 13 bases separated the two germline ends. The chain's CDR3 is CASSSGTPYEQYF. The CDR3 DNA sequence: TGTGCCAGCTCCTCCGGGACTCCTTACGAGCAGTACTTC.

This chain links TRBV9 with TRBJ1-1; TRBD1 is a possible D gene (5 bases). V was trimmed by 5 bases and J by 6 bases, leaving 17 bases between them. Per germline, CDR1 SGDLS and CDR2 YYNGEE. This CDR3 contains 14 residues. This CDR3 reads CASRGTSGLAEAFF. In DNA, the CDR3 is TGTGCCAGCAGGGGTACTTCAGGGTTGGCTGAAGCTTTCTTT.

The gene calls are TRBV19 and TRBJ2-7, with 8 nucleotides matching TRBD2. Germline CDR1 LNHDA, CDR2 SQIVND (reference sequence). The V and J ends lost 0 bases and 7 bases, in that order; junction bases with no gene match: 17. This CDR3 has 18 residues. The CDR3 DNA follows: TGTGCCAGTAGTATAGACGGCGGGAGGTCTACTGGGTTGTTGGAGCAGTACTTC. Amino acids: CASSIDGGRSTGLLEQYF.

The chain employs TRBV28 and TRBJ1-1; 9 bases agree with TRBD1. The V gene's germline CDR1 is MDHEN and CDR2 SYDVKM. With 5 bases clipped from V and 2 bases from J, the junction kept 12 bases outside the gene matches. The CDR3 contains 17 residues. CDR3 sequence: CASSTPAPGQGNTEAFF. In nucleotides, the CDR3 is TGTGCCAGCAGTACACCCGCCCCGGGACAGGGAAACACTGAAGCTTTCTTT.

This chain joins TRBV5-1 and TRBJ1-1; D unclear. CDR1 and CDR2 (germline): SGHRS, YFSETQ. V was clipped by 2 bases and J by 2 bases, with 7 bases between them. The CDR3 runs 13 residues. This CDR3 reads CASSFSENTEAFF. CDR3 sequence (DNA): TGCGCCAGCAGCTTTTCAGAAAACACTGAAGCTTTCTTT.

The CDR3 nucleotides read TGTGCCAGCAGTTACTCAATGGACAGATCTAACTATGGCTACACCTTC. Amino acid sequence: CASSYSMDRSNYGYTF. The chain employs TRBV6-5 and TRBJ1-2; the D gene is possibly TRBD1 (6 bases). The germline gives CDR1 MNHEY, CDR2 SVGAGI. V was trimmed by 0 bases and J by 0 bases, leaving 11 bases between them. The CDR3 extends over 16 amino acids.

The chain links TRBV7-2 to TRBJ1-2; 10 bases match TRBD1. Looked up from germline, CDR1 is SGHTA and CDR2 is FQGNSA. V was pared by 5 bases and J by 5 bases, with 8 bases of the junction left unmatched. This CDR3 has 15 residues. DNA of the CDR3: TGTGCCAGCAGCCCGGGACAGGGGAGCGTGTATGGCTACACCTTC. The encoded protein is CASSPGQGSVYGYTF.

This clone was counted once. The chain carries TRBV9 and TRBJ2-7; 13 nucleotides match TRBD2. Germline V gives CDR1 SGDLS, CDR2 YYNGEE. The CDR3 contains 16 residues. The V and J ends lost 2 bases and 4 bases, in that order; junction bases with no gene match: 6. This CDR3 is CASSVSGTSGKYEQYF. The CDR3 DNA is TGTGCCAGCAGCGTTTCCGGGACTAGCGGGAAATACGAGCAGTACTTC.

The rearrangement uses TRBV6-1 and TRBJ1-1; D not resolved. V lost 2 bases to trimming and J lost 4 bases, with 14 bases between them. This CDR3 is built from 15 residues. Germline lookup yields CDR1 MNHNS and CDR2 SASEGT. CDR3 residues: CASSEPSLEGTEAFF. In DNA, the CDR3 is TGTGCCAGCAGTGAACCAAGCCTTGAGGGCACTGAAGCTTTCTTT.

The gene calls are TRBV6-5 and TRBJ1-2; D possibly corresponds to TRBD1 (5 bases). There are 14 residues in the CDR3. Germline-derived CDR1 and CDR2 are MNHEY and SVGAGI. V was pared by 2 bases and J by 11 bases, with 18 bases between. The CDR3 reads CASSYVGGVSSYTF. The CDR3 coding sequence is TGTGCCAGCAGTTACGTGGGGGGGGTCTCCTCTTACACCTTC.

The genes are TRBV5-1 and TRBJ1-2, with TRBD1 matching 7 bases. This CDR3 has 14 amino acids. Germline V gene data show CDR1 as SGHRS and CDR2 as YFSETQ. Unmatched junction bases numbered 9, after V lost 6 bases and J lost 4 bases. This chain's CDR3 is CASNTGTAIYGYTF. The CDR3 DNA sequence: TGCGCCAGCAACACGGGGACAGCGATCTATGGCTACACCTTC.

This clone was observed a handful of times. This sequence joins TRBV3-1 (or the pseudogene TRBV3-2) and TRBJ2-6, with D maybe TRBD2 (5 bases). V gave up 0 bases and J gave up 1 base, with 13 bases separating them. CDR3 length: 18 residues. CDR1 is LGHDT, CDR2 YNNKEL, per germline (reference sequence). The CDR3 sequence is CASSQDPDTGSGANVLTF. As DNA, the CDR3 is TGTGCCAGCAGCCAAGATCCCGACACGGGATCTGGGGCCAACGTCCTGACTTTC.

The chain joins TRBV5-6 to TRBJ1-3; a weak D match, TRBD1 (5 bases). This CDR3 spans 12 amino acids. V was shortened by 7 bases and J by 2 bases, with 7 bases between the two germline ends. From germline, CDR1 is SGHDT and CDR2 YYEEEE. The CDR3 nucleotides are TGTGCCAGCTCGGGGGCTGGAAACACCATATATTTT. It codes for CASSGAGNTIYF.

V and J are TRBV2 and TRBJ2-7; possibly TRBD2 for D (6 bases). The germline V gene has CDR1 SNHLY and CDR2 FYNNEI. The CDR3 has 13 amino acids. V lost 6 bases and J lost 2, with 11 bases in between. The CDR3 here is CASRGTGAYEQYF. The CDR3 bases are TGTGCCAGCAGGGGGACGGGGGCCTACGAGCAGTACTTC.